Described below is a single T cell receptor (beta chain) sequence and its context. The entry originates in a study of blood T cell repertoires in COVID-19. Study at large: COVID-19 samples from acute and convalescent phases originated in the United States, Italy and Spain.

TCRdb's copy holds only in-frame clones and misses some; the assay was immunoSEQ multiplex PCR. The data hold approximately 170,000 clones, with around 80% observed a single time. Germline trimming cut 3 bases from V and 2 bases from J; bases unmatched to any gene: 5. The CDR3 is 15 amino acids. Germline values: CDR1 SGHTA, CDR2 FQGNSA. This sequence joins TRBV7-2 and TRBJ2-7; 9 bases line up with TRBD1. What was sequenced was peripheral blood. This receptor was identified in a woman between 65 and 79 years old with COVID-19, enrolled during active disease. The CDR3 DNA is TGTGCCAGCAGCTTCGCGGGACAGGGAACCTACGAGCAGTACTTC. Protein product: CASSFAGQGTYEQYF.